A selection of T cell receptor beta chains follows, all from one sample in a study of lymphopenia after photon versus proton radiotherapy. Assay used: immunoSEQ multiplex PCR; TCRdb lists only in-frame clones, some missing. The table lists about 40,000 clones, over 65% of them singletons. Sequenced material: peripheral blood, taken from a patient treated with photon-based radiotherapy. The receptors come from a man aged 45 to 65 with gastric cancer. Both conserved end residues are part of each CDR3. The order of the fields is CDR3 length, clone size, J gene, D gene, V gene, CDR3 DNA, CDR3 protein. The D gene is left open where the match is weak. Expanded clones get a size class; other rows say once, few or many, or leave the size out.

17,NA,TRBJ2-5,NA,TRBV19,TGTGCCAGTAGTAGGGGCCCTAGCGTGGATAGGAGTCGGACCCAGTACTTC,CASSRGPSVDRSRTQYF
15,NA,TRBJ2-7,TRBD2,TRBV4-2,TGTGCCAGCAGCCCTCAGCGGGAGTGGTCCTACGAGCAGTACTTC,CASSPQREWSYEQYF
16,NA,TRBJ1-6,TRBD1,TRBV7-8,TGTGCCAGCAGTCCAGGGGGCATCACCTATAATTCACCCCTCCACTTT,CASSPGGITYNSPLHF
13,few,TRBJ2-7,NA,TRBV7-8,TGTGCCAGCAGCTTCGGTTGGGTCTACGAGCAGTACTTC,CASSFGWVYEQYF
14,NA,TRBJ2-4,TRBD2,TRBV18,TGCGCCAGCTCACCACCCGGGACTAGTCTAAATCAGTACTTC,CASSPPGTSLNQYF
14,NA,TRBJ2-7,TRBD1,TRBV7-9,TGTGCCAGCAGCTTCACAGGGGGCAACTACGAGCAGTACTTC,CASSFTGGNYEQYF
15,medium-sized,TRBJ1-2,NA,TRBV4-1,TGCGCCAGCAGCCAAGAGTGGGGGGCCAACTATGGCTACACCTTC,CASSQEWGANYGYTF
13,NA,TRBJ2-5,NA,TRBV2,TGTGCCAGCAGTGCGAACTCCCAAGAGACCCAGTACTTC,CASSANSQETQYF
15,few,TRBJ1-2,NA,TRBV18,TGTGCCAGCTCACCCCCCCCAGGACAAGGGTATGGCTACACCTTC,CASSPPPGQGYGYTF
14,once,TRBJ2-3,NA,TRBV11-3,TGTGCCAGCAGCTTGACGGCTAGCACAGATACGCAGTATTTT,CASSLTASTDTQYF
13,NA,TRBJ1-1,NA,TRBV6-5,TGTGCCAGCAGTTACCTCGGGAACACTGAAGCTTTCTTT,CASSYLGNTEAFF
14,NA,TRBJ2-5,NA,TRBV7-8,TGTGCCAGCAGCCCCGAGATCCTCCAAGAGACCCAGTACTTC,CASSPEILQETQYF
16,NA,TRBJ2-7,NA,TRBV2,TGTGCCAGCAGCCAAACCCTAGCGCGAGCAGGCTACGAGCAGTACTTC,CASSQTLARAGYEQYF
14,NA,TRBJ1-4,NA,TRBV28,TGTGCCAGCAGCGTGCCCGTTACTAATGAAAAACTGTTTTTT,CASSVPVTNEKLFF
16,NA,TRBJ2-7,TRBD2,TRBV19,TGTGCCAGTACGAGGCAGGGAGTAGCGGGACCCTACGAGCAGTACTTC,CASTRQGVAGPYEQYF
14,NA,TRBJ1-2,TRBD1,TRBV5-1,TGCGCCAGCAGCTCCGACGGGACAGTCTATGGCTACACCTTC,CASSSDGTVYGYTF